This TCR beta chain came from a study of T cell responses to AZD1222 COVID-19 vaccine. Study observations and caveats: Baseline antibody screening turned up just six or seven seropositive AZD1222 recipients. Donors skewed white British and female; clonal diversity was possibly underestimated. Breadth and depth of Spike-specific TCRs rose after two AZD1222 doses.

To note about this clone: The antigen is unknown. The same CDR3 also results from other DNA sequences found in this sample.

Data came from immunoSEQ multiplex PCR; TCRdb stores just in-frame clones and leaves some out. The repertoire holds roughly 120,000 clones, with around 93% as singletons. The CDR3 spans 12 residues. Germline-derived CDR1 and CDR2 are SQVTM and ANQGSEA. The V and J ends lost 5 bases and 2 bases, in that order; junction bases with no gene match: 2. This clonotype was obtained from an adult in good health. V usage is TRBV29-1 and J usage is TRBJ2-7, with 8 nucleotides matching TRBD2. The specimen was peripheral blood, collected on day 0 of AZD1222 vaccination. Here the CDR3 DNA reads TGCAGCGTTAGCGGGGGTACCTACGAGCAGTACTTC. Translated: CSVSGGTYEQYF.